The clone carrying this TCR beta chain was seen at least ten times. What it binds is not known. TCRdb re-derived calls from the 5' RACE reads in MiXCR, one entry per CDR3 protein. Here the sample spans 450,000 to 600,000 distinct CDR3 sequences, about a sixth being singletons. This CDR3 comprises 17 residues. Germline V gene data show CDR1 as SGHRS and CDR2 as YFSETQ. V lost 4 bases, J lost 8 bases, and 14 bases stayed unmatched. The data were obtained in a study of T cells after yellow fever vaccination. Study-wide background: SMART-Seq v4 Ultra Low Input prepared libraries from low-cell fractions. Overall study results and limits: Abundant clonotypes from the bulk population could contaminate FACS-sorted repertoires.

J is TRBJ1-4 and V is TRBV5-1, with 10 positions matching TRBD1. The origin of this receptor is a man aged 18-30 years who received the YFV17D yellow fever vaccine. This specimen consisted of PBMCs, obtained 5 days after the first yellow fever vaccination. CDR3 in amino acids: CASSIAITGTGEEKLFF. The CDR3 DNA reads TGCGCCAGCAGCATTGCGATAACCGGGACAGGGGAGGAAAAACTGTTTTTT.